A selection of T cell receptor beta chains follows, all from one sample in a study of blood T cell repertoires in COVID-19. TCRdb's copy holds only in-frame clones and misses some; the assay was immunoSEQ multiplex PCR. Among some 280,000 clones listed, about 85% were seen once. Sequencing was carried out using peripheral blood. The receptor set was obtained from a woman between 50 and 59 years old with active or convalescent COVID-19. CDR3s include the opening cysteine and the closing phenylalanine or tryptophan. The D gene is left open where the match is weak. Size is omitted from some rows. Given values are once, few, many or a class for expanded clones.

few TRBJ2-1 12 NA TRBV6-5 CAAAGVHNEQFF TGTGCCGCAGCAGGGGTGCACAATGAGCAGTTCTTC
NA TRBJ2-7 14 TRBD2 TRBV11-2 CASSFEAGAGGQYF TGTGCCAGCAGCTTCGAGGCGGGAGCAGGCGGGCAGTACTTC
NA TRBJ1-1 14 NA TRBV3-1/TRBV3-2 CASSQSRGGLKAFF TGTGCCAGCAGCCAATCCCGGGGGGGGTTGAAAGCTTTCTTT
few TRBJ2-6 15 NA TRBV7-9 CAGQSSGDGANVLTF TGTGCCGGACAGAGTTCTGGGGATGGGGCCAACGTCCTGACTTTC
once TRBJ2-1 12 NA TRBV6-4 CATIAWTGEQFF TGTGCCACCATAGCTTGGACTGGAGAGCAGTTCTTC
once TRBJ2-3 17 TRBD2 TRBV11-2 CASSLAFSGRALDTQYF TGTGCCAGCAGCTTAGCATTTAGCGGGAGGGCCTTAGATACGCAGTATTTT
NA TRBJ2-1 14 NA TRBV15 CATSTSRWRNEQFF TGTGCCACCAGCACCTCGCGGTGGCGGAATGAGCAGTTCTTC
NA TRBJ1-2 13 NA TRBV28 CASSTDNTYGYTF TGTGCCAGCAGTACGGACAATACCTATGGCTACACCTTC
NA TRBJ1-2 14 TRBD1 TRBV5-4 CASSPGQAFYGYTF TGTGCCAGCAGCCCGGGACAGGCATTCTATGGCTACACCTTC
NA TRBJ1-3 16 NA TRBV13 CASSLDPRSSGNTIYF TGTGCCAGCAGCTTGGATCCGCGGAGCTCTGGAAACACCATATATTTT
NA TRBJ1-3 17 TRBD1 TRBV28 CASRYRTGEFSGNTIYF TGTGCCAGCAGATACCGGACAGGGGAATTCTCTGGAAACACCATATATTTT
NA TRBJ2-1 19 TRBD2 TRBV27 CASSLWGFRGRVSYNEQFF TGTGCCAGCAGTTTATGGGGTTTTCGTGGGAGGGTATCCTACAATGAGCAGTTCTTC
NA TRBJ1-6 14 TRBD1 TRBV30 CAWSSDRGYSPLHF TGTGCCTGGAGCTCGGACAGGGGATATTCACCCCTCCACTTT
few TRBJ1-2 12 TRBD1 TRBV28 CASRQGGYGYTF TGTGCCAGCAGACAGGGGGGGTATGGCTACACCTTC
NA TRBJ2-7 16 TRBD2 TRBV7-2 CASSLDRTSGKYEQYF TGTGCCAGCAGCTTAGATCGGACTAGCGGGAAATACGAGCAGTACTTC
NA TRBJ2-3 13 TRBD2 TRBV27 CASRASGTNTQYF TGTGCCAGCAGGGCTAGCGGGACAAATACGCAGTATTTT
NA TRBJ1-4 14 TRBD1 TRBV2 CASSGGTGYEKLFF TGTGCCAGCAGTGGGGGGACAGGGTATGAAAAACTGTTTTTT
NA TRBJ1-2 16 NA TRBV21-1 CASSLSDGQSNYGYTF TGTGCCAGCTCCCTTAGCGACGGACAGTCTAACTATGGCTACACCTTC
many TRBJ2-7 13 TRBD1 TRBV4-1 CASSRTGVGEQYF TGCGCCAGCAGCCGGACAGGGGTGGGCGAGCAGTACTTC
NA TRBJ1-1 14 NA TRBV2 CASSEQGRGTEAFF TGTGCCAGCAGTGAACAGGGGAGAGGGACTGAAGCTTTCTTT
NA TRBJ2-7 15 TRBD2 TRBV13 CASSLAGLGSAEQYF TGTGCCAGCAGCTTAGCGGGACTAGGCTCTGCTGAGCAGTACTTC
NA TRBJ2-7 16 TRBD2 TRBV6-1 CASSEWERGSSYEQYF TGTGCCAGCAGTGAATGGGAGCGGGGGAGCTCCTACGAGCAGTACTTC
NA TRBJ2-1 16 TRBD2 TRBV2 CASSSRTSSSYNEQFF TGTGCCAGCAGCTCCCGGACTAGCAGCTCCTACAATGAGCAGTTCTTC
NA TRBJ2-7 12 NA TRBV28 CASAGDRWEQYF TGTGCCAGCGCAGGGGATAGGTGGGAGCAGTACTTC
NA TRBJ2-3 14 TRBD2 TRBV29-1 CSVTSGGSTDTQYF TGCAGCGTTACCAGCGGGGGTAGCACAGATACGCAGTATTTT
NA TRBJ1-1 13 NA TRBV3-1/TRBV3-2 CASSRPGGGEAFF TGTGCCAGCAGCCGACCAGGAGGCGGTGAAGCTTTCTTT
NA TRBJ2-2 17 NA TRBV2 CASSELAGLQGSGELFF TGTGCCAGCAGCGAGCTTGCGGGACTCCAGGGATCGGGGGAGCTGTTTTTT
NA TRBJ2-1 12 NA TRBV5-1 CASSEASHEQFF TGCGCCAGCAGCGAGGCAAGCCATGAGCAGTTCTTC
few TRBJ2-7 14 NA TRBV7-8 CASSLGARESEQYF TGTGCCAGCAGCTTAGGAGCCAGGGAATCCGAGCAGTACTTC
NA TRBJ1-1 17 TRBD1 TRBV18 CASSPQGAQLLNTEAFF TGTGCCAGCTCACCACAGGGGGCCCAACTCCTAAACACTGAAGCTTTCTTT
NA TRBJ2-3 14 TRBD2 TRBV7-2 CASSFGLGPDTQYF TGTGCCAGCAGCTTTGGACTAGGACCAGATACGCAGTATTTT
NA TRBJ2-2 17 NA TRBV28 CASSLFVAGMGTGELFF TGTGCCAGCAGTTTATTTGTGGCAGGGATGGGCACCGGGGAGCTGTTTTTT
NA TRBJ2-1 11 TRBD1 TRBV12-3/TRBV12-4 CASSSDRDKVF TGTGCCAGCAGTTCGGACAGGGATAAGGTCTTC
NA TRBJ2-5 12 TRBD2 TRBV11-2 CASSSGRETQYF TGTGCCAGCAGCTCCGGGAGGGAGACCCAGTACTTC
NA TRBJ2-2 15 NA TRBV19 CASWTGTSNTGELFF TGTGCCAGTTGGACCGGGACATCTAACACCGGGGAGCTGTTTTTT
once TRBJ2-7 12 NA TRBV7-8 CASSYPAGEQYF TGTGCCAGCAGCTATCCGGCGGGAGAGCAGTACTTC
NA TRBJ2-3 17 TRBD2 TRBV7-6 CASSLDEGTRTTDTQYF TGTGCCAGCAGCTTAGACGAGGGGACTAGGACGACAGATACGCAGTATTTT
once TRBJ1-4 16 NA TRBV2 CASTQAGARTNEKLFF TGTGCCAGCACCCAAGCAGGGGCAAGAACTAATGAAAAACTGTTTTTT
NA TRBJ2-7 11 NA TRBV5-6 CASSLQGGQYF TGTGCCAGCAGCTTACAGGGCGGGCAGTACTTC
NA TRBJ2-7 16 TRBD2 TRBV3-1/TRBV3-2 CASSPLLAGGSYEQYF TGTGCCAGCAGCCCTCTCCTAGCGGGAGGCTCCTACGAGCAGTACTTC
NA TRBJ1-6 16 TRBD1 TRBV27 CASSFSRTGVESPLHF TGTGCCAGCAGTTTTTCCCGGACAGGGGTCGAATCACCCCTCCACTTT
NA TRBJ2-1 20 NA TRBV10-3 CAISESGDRVAGGKFNEQFF TGTGCCATCAGTGAGTCAGGGGACAGGGTTGCGGGAGGGAAATTCAATGAGCAGTTCTTC
NA TRBJ1-5 15 NA TRBV18 CASSPGQNSNQPQHF TGTGCCAGCTCACCGGGACAAAATAGCAATCAGCCCCAGCATTTT
NA TRBJ1-1 16 NA TRBV28 CASSSQRGATNTEAFF TGTGCCAGCAGTAGTCAACGGGGGGCAACGAACACTGAAGCTTTCTTT
NA TRBJ1-2 14 NA TRBV28 CASSFLEAAYGYTF TGTGCCAGCAGTTTTCTTGAGGCAGCCTATGGCTACACCTTC
NA TRBJ2-1 16 TRBD2 TRBV2 CASRRPSGRQYNEQFF TGTGCCAGCAGACGGCCTAGCGGGAGGCAGTACAATGAGCAGTTCTTC
NA TRBJ2-5 14 TRBD1 TRBV19 CASRATGGKETQYF TGTGCCAGTAGAGCGACAGGGGGTAAAGAGACCCAGTACTTC
NA TRBJ1-3 22 NA TRBV4-1 CASSQEGDWKRSRFYSGNTIYF TGCGCCAGCAGCCAAGAAGGGGATTGGAAGCGATCGCGTTTCTACTCTGGAAACACCATATATTTT
once TRBJ1-5 15 NA TRBV7-2 CASSRGGVVSTPQHF TGTGCCAGCAGCCGGGGCGGGGTGGTCTCAACGCCCCAGCATTTT
NA TRBJ2-7 15 TRBD1 TRBV7-8 CASSLIAGTGYEQYF TGTGCCAGCAGCTTAATCGCCGGGACAGGCTACGAGCAGTACTTC
NA TRBJ2-2 17 TRBD2 TRBV5-4 CASSITSGPTLAGELFF TGTGCCAGCAGCATCACTAGCGGGCCTACCCTAGCCGGGGAGCTGTTTTTT
once TRBJ2-1 14 NA TRBV6-5 CASRLAQGFGEQFF TGTGCCAGCAGGCTAGCGCAGGGCTTTGGTGAGCAGTTCTTC
NA TRBJ2-1 17 TRBD2 TRBV4-2 CASSQGPGLAGEGEQFF TGTGCCAGCAGCCAAGGCCCGGGACTAGCGGGAGAGGGTGAGCAGTTCTTC